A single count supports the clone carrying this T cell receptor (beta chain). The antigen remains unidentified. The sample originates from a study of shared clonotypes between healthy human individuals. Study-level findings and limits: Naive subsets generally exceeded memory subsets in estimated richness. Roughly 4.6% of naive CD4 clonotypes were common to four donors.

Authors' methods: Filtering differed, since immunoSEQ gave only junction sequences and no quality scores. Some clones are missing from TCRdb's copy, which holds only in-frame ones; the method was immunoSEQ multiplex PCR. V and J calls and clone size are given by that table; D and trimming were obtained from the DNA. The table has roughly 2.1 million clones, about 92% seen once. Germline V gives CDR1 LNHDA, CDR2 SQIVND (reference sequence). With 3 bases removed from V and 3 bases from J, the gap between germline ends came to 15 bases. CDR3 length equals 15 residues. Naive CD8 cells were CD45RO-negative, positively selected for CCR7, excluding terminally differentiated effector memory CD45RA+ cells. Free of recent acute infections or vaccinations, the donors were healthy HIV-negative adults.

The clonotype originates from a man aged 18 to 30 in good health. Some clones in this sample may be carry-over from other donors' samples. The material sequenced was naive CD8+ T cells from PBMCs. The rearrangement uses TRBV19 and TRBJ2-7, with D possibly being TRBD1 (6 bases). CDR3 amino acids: CASSMFTGSGYEQYF. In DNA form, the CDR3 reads TGTGCCAGTAGTATGTTTACAGGGTCTGGCTACGAGCAGTACTTC.